This TCR beta chain was identified during a study of spatial heterogeneity in lung cancer. Regarding time point: blood at routine non-recurrence follow-up after resection. From tumor, nontumor lung or frozen PBMC, whole RNA was taken unsorted for sequencing. This CDR3 has 13 amino acids. The germline V gene has CDR1 MGHRA and CDR2 YSYEKL. V was pared by 2 bases and J by 6 bases, with 10 bases between. MiXCR was run by TCRdb on the 5' RACE reads, yielding one entry per CDR3 protein. The table lists roughly 29,000 distinct CDR3 sequences, 5.4% of them singletons. Findings and caveats of the study: Ubiquitous expanded tumor TCRs showed up in blood more at resection than follow-up.

This clonotype was counted ten times or more. Antigen specificity is unknown. The starting material was PBMCs, obtained at follow-up. The receptor's source is a female donor with early-stage non-small cell lung cancer. The chain combines TRBV4-1 with TRBJ1-1; no clear D. The CDR3: CASSQLSGPEAFF. The DNA of the CDR3 is TGCGCCAGCAGCCAATTAAGTGGCCCTGAAGCTTTCTTT.